This passage covers 11 T cell receptor beta chains from one sample sequenced in a study of shared clonotypes between healthy human individuals. The naive CD8 fraction comprised CD45RO-negative cells positively selected for CCR7 and excluded terminally differentiated effector memory CD45RA+ cells. TCRdb's table, derived via immunoSEQ multiplex PCR, lists solely in-frame clones and lacks some. The repertoire consists of about 2,200,000 clones, with about 92% occurring once and the leading ten covering approximately 1.7%. Sequencing was done on a sample of naive CD8+ T cells from PBMCs. Source of these receptors: a young man in good health. Some clones in this sample may be carry-over from other donors' samples.

The J gene is TRBJ2-7, the V gene TRBV10-3, with 16 bases lining up with TRBD2. V lost 11 bases, J lost 6 bases, and 16 bases stayed unmatched. CDR3 length: 17 amino acids. CDR1 is ENHRY and CDR2 is SYGVKD in the germline V gene. Here the CDR3 DNA reads TGTGCCGCGGGGTGGGAGGGGACTAGCGGGAGGGAAAGCGAGCAGTACTTC. Translated: CAAGWEGTSGRESEQYF.

This chain links TRBV28 with TRBJ1-1; D is perhaps TRBD1 (5 bases). The CDR3 runs to 16 residues. V dropped 2 bases and J dropped 1 base, with 14 bases sitting between them. CDR1 is MDHEN, CDR2 SYDVKM, per germline. As DNA, the CDR3 is TGTGCCAGCAGTTTACCTACAGGTTCTCCGAACACTGAAGCTTTCTTT. Protein sequence: CASSLPTGSPNTEAFF.

V usage is TRBV7-8 and J usage is TRBJ2-3, with D possibly TRBD2 on 5 matching bases. Trimming left V 5 bases short and J 0 bases short, with 18 bases between. The CDR3 is made up of 17 amino acids. The germline gives CDR1 SGHVS, CDR2 FQNEAQ. CDR3 loop: CASSGRWRITSTDTQYF. CDR3 coding DNA: TGTGCCAGCAGCGGACGTTGGAGGATAACTAGCACAGATACGCAGTATTTT.

The rearrangement uses TRBV5-1 and TRBJ2-2, with unresolved D. CDR1 and CDR2 from the germline V gene are SGHRS and YFSETQ. This CDR3 has 15 residues. V lost 0 bases to trimming and J lost 1 base, with 7 bases between them. CDR3 amino acids: CASSLGWKNTGELFF. Written as DNA, the CDR3 is TGCGCCAGCAGCTTGGGGTGGAAGAACACCGGGGAGCTGTTTTTT.

V usage is TRBV5-6 and J usage is TRBJ2-7, with 8 bases matching TRBD1. The CDR3 spans 15 residues. V shed 2 bases, J shed 5 bases, and the junction held 9 bases outside the gene matches. Germline V gene sequence: CDR1 SGHDT, CDR2 YYEEEE. The CDR3 sequence is CASSFGTQGAHEQYF. CDR3 nucleotide sequence: TGTGCCAGCAGCTTTGGAACGCAGGGGGCGCACGAGCAGTACTTC.

The chain is built from TRBV11-1 and TRBJ2-7; 10 nucleotides agree with TRBD1. CDR1 and CDR2 from the germline V gene are SGHAT and FQDESV (reference sequence). This CDR3 has 15 amino acids. V gave up 5 bases and J gave up 2 bases; unmatched junction bases: 6. The CDR3 sequence is CASSQPGQGTYEQYF. The CDR3 DNA reads TGTGCCAGCAGCCAACCGGGACAGGGGACCTACGAGCAGTACTTC.

V is TRBV7-9 and J is TRBJ2-1; D gene unclear. There are 12 residues in the CDR3. The germline V gene has CDR1 SEHNR and CDR2 FQNEAQ (reference sequence). Trimming removed 2 bases from V and 7 bases from J, with 6 bases in between. CDR3 sequence: CASSLMKNEQFF. The CDR3 DNA sequence: TGTGCCAGCAGCTTAATGAAGAATGAGCAGTTCTTC.

This clone has just one count. Other nucleotide sequences from this sample produce the same CDR3. The J gene is TRBJ2-7, the V gene TRBV27; D gene uncertain. Trimming removed 8 bases at V and 3 bases at J, with 5 bases between. The CDR3 is 10 residues long. The germline V gene encodes CDR1 MNHEY and CDR2 SMNVEV (reference sequence). CDR3 loop: CASGLYEQYF. The CDR3 DNA sequence: TGTGCCAGCGGGCTCTACGAGCAGTACTTC.

V usage is TRBV6-5 and J usage is TRBJ1-2; 10 nucleotides line up with TRBD1. This CDR3 has 14 amino acids. V gave up 6 bases and J gave up 3 bases; unmatched junction bases: 4. Germline loops: CDR1 MNHEY, CDR2 SVGAGI. CDR3 in DNA: TGTGCCAGCAGGTCCGGACAGGGGGACTATGGCTACACCTTC. Protein: CASRSGQGDYGYTF.

This CDR3 reads CASSVALGEGTDTQYF. CDR3 DNA sequence: TGTGCCAGCAGCGTAGCCCTGGGAGAGGGCACAGATACGCAGTATTTT. The chain has TRBV9 and TRBJ2-3, with a tentative D call TRBD2 (5 bases). Germline assignment: CDR1 SGDLS and CDR2 YYNGEE. This CDR3 spans 16 amino acids. Trimming removed 0 bases at V and 1 base at J, with 12 bases between.

The chain is built from TRBV21-1 and TRBJ1-5; the table's D gene call, TRBD1, was not cross checked with the DNA. TRBV21-1 represents a pseudogene. The CDR3 has 17 amino acids. The DNA of the CDR3 is TGTGCCAGCAGCAAGAGGGACAGGGGACATAGCAATCAGCCCCAGCATTTT. This sequence encodes CASSKRDRGHSNQPQHF.